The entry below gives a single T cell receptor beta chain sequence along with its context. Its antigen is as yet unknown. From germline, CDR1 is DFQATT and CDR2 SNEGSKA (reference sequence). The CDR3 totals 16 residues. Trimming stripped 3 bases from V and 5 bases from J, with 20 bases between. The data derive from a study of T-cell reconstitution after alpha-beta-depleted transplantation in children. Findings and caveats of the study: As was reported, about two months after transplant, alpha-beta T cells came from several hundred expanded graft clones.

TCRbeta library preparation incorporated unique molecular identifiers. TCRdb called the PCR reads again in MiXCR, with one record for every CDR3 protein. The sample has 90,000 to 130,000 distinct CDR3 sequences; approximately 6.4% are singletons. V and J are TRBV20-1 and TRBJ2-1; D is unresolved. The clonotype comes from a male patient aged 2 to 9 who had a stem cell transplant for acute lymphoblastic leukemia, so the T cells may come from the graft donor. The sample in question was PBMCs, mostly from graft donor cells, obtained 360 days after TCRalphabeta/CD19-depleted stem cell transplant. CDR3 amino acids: CSASPEGWSPNNEQFF. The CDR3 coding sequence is TGCAGTGCTAGCCCAGAAGGGTGGTCTCCTAACAATGAGCAGTTCTTC.